This TCR beta chain stems from a study of CD8+ T cells in alopecia areata listed by TCRdb under 2018. Background on the whole study: Treated patients were enrolled in an open-label pilot trial of oral tofacitinib, 5 to 10 mg twice daily, for moderate-to-severe alopecia areata. Patients stayed on tofacitinib for 6 to 18 months and then had 6 months of follow-up off drug so that delayed response and recurrence could be assessed. The SALT score, which quantifies the percentage of affected scalp surface area, was used to measure disease severity in treated patients. The study used high-throughput TCRbeta sequencing to examine T cell clonal expansion in alopecia areata, in both the C3H/HeJ mouse model and human patients. Scalp tissue and sorted CD4+ and CD8+ peripheral blood T cells from patchy and totalis/universalis alopecia areata patients and from healthy controls were covered by human TCRbeta sequencing. Biopsies were taken from tofacitinib-treated patients at baseline and again at 4 and 24 weeks into treatment, and several of those patients also had a later scalp biopsy. Clonality in the scalp was compared among normal scalp (n=4), patchy alopecia areata scalp (n=8), and alopecia totalis/universalis scalp (n=8). RNA came from the PAXgene miRNA kit for fixed scalp, the miRNeasy kit for PBMCs, and the RNeasy kit for mouse skin. TCRbeta CDR3 regions were amplified by immunoSEQ multiplex PCR using 35 Vbeta forward and 13 Jbeta reverse primers. Study-level results and caveats: Many expanded lesional clones were found to persist in scalp and blood during tofacitinib treatment, and relapse after treatment cessation may be partly explained by this persistence. With tofacitinib, both scalp clonality and the number of expanded CD8+ clones among the top 100 scalp clones went down significantly. Lesional scalp, especially in alopecia totalis/universalis, showed higher clonality and more expanded CD8+ clones than normal scalp, suggesting antigenic drive. Because the treated cohort was small and had only one nonresponder, larger studies are needed to examine links between baseline CD8+ expansion and response. Resident alphabeta T cells in normal human skin are also sequenced, complicating scalp TCR repertoire analysis, unlike mouse skin dominated by gammadelta T cells. TCR sequences shared between patients were less clear than in mice, possibly partly because of HLA diversity in the patient population.

Library prep was done by the immunoSEQ multiplex PCR assay. For TCR sequencing, RNA was extracted from every sample and reverse transcribed into cDNA to serve as template. First-strand cDNA was synthesized using SuperScript III with a 2:1 mix of oligo-dT and random hexamers. A synthetic immune receptor repertoire was used to gauge amplification bias, and whatever bias remained was removed computationally. In the source study's methods: Raw reads were preprocessed for error removal, and CDR3 was defined according to IMGT conventions as running from the conserved cysteine to phenylalanine. Clonality was computed as 1 minus the Shannon entropy, with the entropy normalized by log2 of the number of productive unique TCRs. CD4 or CD8 identity of scalp clones was inferred by cross-referencing scalp TCRbeta sequences with sorted blood CD4 and CD8 repertoires. What TCRdb holds here is the immuneACCESS table cut down to in-frame rearrangements. Part of the clones is not present; checked against another copy, under half of the missing clones reflect an unresolved V gene, and the others are unexplained. V, J and clone size were drawn from that table, and D and trimming were deduced from the DNA. This sample holds under 350,000 clones; roughly 60% were observed only once. The ten largest clones take up approximately 1.8% of the sample.

In its sample, this clone was seen a few times. Its antigen remains unidentified. Base qualities are not at hand, and no much larger clone is one base apart. From its cysteine to its phenylalanine, the CDR3 spans 12 amino acids. The only DNA kept is the CDR3, 36 bases in frame from the first base. After removal of 11 bases from V and 4 bases from J, the junction retains 7 bases not matched to a gene. The germline V gene encodes CDR1 MDHEN and CDR2 SYDVKM. This specimen's time point label, per the study, means: 24 weeks on oral tofacitinib. This sample's treatment or condition label indicates: oral pan-JAK inhibitor, 5-10 mg twice daily. Peripheral blood and lesional scalp punch biopsies were obtained from patients with alopecia areata. PBMCs were isolated by density centrifugation and stained for CD3, CD4 and CD8, and CD4+ and CD8+ T cells were sorted on a FACSAria.

This clonotype originated in a human donor with alopecia areata. This material consisted of CD4+ T cells sorted from blood, taken at week 24, from a patient treated with tofacitinib. This chain is built from TRBV28 and TRBJ1-1; 7 bases in the middle match TRBD1. The sequence in DNA is TGTGCCCTGAGGCAGGGGGGCACTGAAGCTTTCTTT. This codes for CALRQGGTEAFF.